This T cell receptor beta chain was sequenced in a study of shared clonotypes between healthy human individuals. Study context: CD8 memory received one plate per donor, CD8 naive two, CD4 memory three and CD4 naive three. Findings and limits, study-wide: Sharing across four donors was seen in 4% to 5% of naive CD4 clonotypes.

From CD4+ cells came CD45RA+ naive and CD45RA-negative memory subsets. Libraries were prepared by immunoSEQ multiplex PCR; TCRdb keeps only in-frame clonotypes and omits some of them. Among about 2,500,000 clones listed, over 85% were seen once. The length of the CDR3 is 15 residues. V was shortened by 2 bases and J by 0 bases, with 10 bases between the two germline ends. From germline, CDR1 is MNHNY and CDR2 SVGAGI (reference sequence). On this clone: Its antigen is not identified.

The chain employs TRBV6-6 and TRBJ1-1, with TRBD1 as a possible D gene (6 bases). This TCR was sampled from a young man in good health. Sequenced sample: naive CD4+ T cells sorted from blood. Subset indicated: CD45RA+ positively selected. The chain's CDR3 is CASSYDGQMNTEAFF. For the CDR3, the DNA is TGTGCCAGCAGTTACGATGGACAGATGAACACTGAAGCTTTCTTT.